The 25 T cell receptor beta chains below were found in one sample sequenced in a study of blood T cell repertoires in COVID-19. Profiling relied on immunoSEQ multiplex PCR, and the TCRdb table lists in-frame clones only, not all of them. The sample records 160,000 or so clones, about 89% being singletons. Material for sequencing was peripheral blood. The source is a man aged 55 to 70 with acute or convalescent COVID-19.

This clone has a handful of counts. The chain couples TRBV19 to TRBJ1-2; TRBD1 matches 9 bases. The ends lost 1 base at V and 2 bases at J; junction bases unmatched: 17. The CDR3 is 20 amino acids. From germline, CDR1 is LNHDA and CDR2 SQIVND (reference sequence). CDR3 nucleotides: TGTGCCAGTAGTATAGTCCGGCAGGACAGGGGAGGATCATCGAACTATGGCTACACCTTC. Translating it yields CASSIVRQDRGGSSNYGYTF.

Concerning this clone: At one boundary the junction diverges from the germline segment, which might be a read error. Here the CDR3 reads CASSQDYGRDF. CDR3 nucleotides: TGTGCCAGCAGCCAAGATTACGGCAGGGACTTC. The rearrangement links TRBV3-1 (or the pseudogene TRBV3-2) to TRBJ2-5, with D perhaps TRBD1 (5 bases). This CDR3 is built from 11 residues. In germline, CDR1 is LGHDT, CDR2 YNNKEL (reference sequence).

V usage is TRBV6-5 and J usage is TRBJ2-2, with 7 bases matching TRBD1. The germline gives CDR1 MNHEY, CDR2 SVGAGI. With 3 bases clipped from V and 5 bases from J, the junction kept 9 bases outside the gene matches. The CDR3 consists of 16 residues. The CDR3 protein is CASSYIEGAGTGELFF. CDR3 nucleotides: TGTGCCAGCAGTTATATTGAGGGGGCCGGTACCGGGGAGCTGTTTTTT.

To note about this clone: One end of the junction varies from germline; a read error may be responsible. The chain combines TRBV14 with TRBJ1-1; TRBD1 aligns across 7 bases. The V gene's germline CDR1 is SGHDN and CDR2 FVKESK. This CDR3 spans 15 amino acids. CDR3 sequence (DNA): TGTGCCAGCAGCCAAGTGCAGGGGGTGAAAACTGAAGCTTTCTTT. This translates into CASSQVQGVKTEAFF.

The V call is TRBV5-1, the J call TRBJ1-2; 7 positions agree with TRBD1. CDR3 size: 13 residues. V trimming: 3 bases; J trimming: 6 bases; junction bases outside the gene matches: 5. The germline V gene has CDR1 SGHRS and CDR2 YFSETQ. The CDR3 DNA follows: TGCGCCAGCAGCTCTGGGACAGCCGATGGCTACACCTTC. This codes for CASSSGTADGYTF.

The V call is TRBV6-5, the J call TRBJ1-5, with 8 bases lining up with TRBD1. Germline loops: CDR1 MNHEY, CDR2 SVGAGI. The CDR3 runs 15 residues. V trimming: 6 bases; J trimming: 0 bases; junction bases outside the gene matches: 4. The CDR3 is CASSRTGNSNQPQHF. In DNA form, the CDR3 reads TGTGCCAGCAGCCGGACAGGGAATAGCAATCAGCCCCAGCATTTT.

J is TRBJ1-1 and V is TRBV11-2; D unresolved. This CDR3 has 13 amino acids. The V and J ends lost 1 base and 5 bases respectively, with 8 bases between them. Germline V gene data show CDR1 as SGHAT and CDR2 as FQNNGV. CDR3 protein: CASSLGAGTEAFF. CDR3 DNA: TGTGCCAGCAGCTTAGGGGCGGGTACTGAAGCTTTCTTT.

V is TRBV3-1 (or the pseudogene TRBV3-2) and J is TRBJ2-1, with D possibly TRBD2 on 6 matching bases. CDR1 and CDR2 from the germline V gene are LGHDT and YNNKEL (reference sequence). Between the trimmed V and J ends, which lost 1 base and 4 bases, there was a span of 11 bases. The length of the CDR3 is 15 residues. The CDR3 here is CASSQGRGKYNEQFF. In DNA, the CDR3 is TGTGCCAGCAGCCAAGGTCGGGGGAAGTACAATGAGCAGTTCTTC.

The chain links TRBV30 to TRBJ2-4; tentatively, D is TRBD2 (5 bases). This CDR3 spans 13 amino acids. V shed 1 base and J shed 3 bases, with 7 bases lying between them. The germline gives CDR1 GTSNPN, CDR2 SVGIG (reference sequence). Here the CDR3 DNA reads TGTGCCTGGAGTGATGGAGGCAAAAACATTCAGTACTTC. Protein: CAWSDGGKNIQYF.

The rearrangement uses TRBV6-5 and TRBJ1-4; D is unresolved. Germline V CDR1 and CDR2: MNHEY, SVGAGI. The CDR3 has 10 residues. V was clipped by 10 bases and J by 7 bases, with 7 bases between them. The CDR3 protein is CATLREKLFF. CDR3 nucleotides: TGTGCCACCCTACGTGAAAAACTGTTTTTT.

V gene TRBV5-6 combines with J gene TRBJ1-6; D is undetermined. The CDR3 loop spans 16 amino acids. The V gene lost 4 bases and the J gene lost 0 bases, with 11 bases spanning the gap. The germline V gene encodes CDR1 SGHDT and CDR2 YYEEEE. The CDR3 sequence: CASSPDKSSYNSPLHF. CDR3 coding DNA: TGTGCCAGCAGCCCCGACAAGAGCTCCTATAATTCACCCCTCCACTTT. The complete variable domain, with remaining parts taken from reference TRBV5-6 and TRBJ1-6, reads DAGVTQSPTHLIKTRGQQVTLRCSPKSGHDTVSWYQQALGQGPQFIFQYYEEEERQRGNFPDRFSGHQFPNYSSELNVNALLLGDSALYLCASSPDKSSYNSPLHFGNGTRLTVT.

The genes are TRBV14 and TRBJ2-6; tentative D call: TRBD1 (5 bases). V lost 2 bases and J 4 bases, leaving 9 bases between the germline ends. The V gene's germline CDR1 is SGHDN and CDR2 FVKESK. The CDR3 length is 15 residues. The CDR3 DNA is TGTGCCAGCAGCCAAATAGGGGCCGGGGCCAACGTCCTGACTTTC. It codes for CASSQIGAGANVLTF.

This sequence joins TRBV24-1 and TRBJ1-1; D is ambiguous. The ends were cut back, 5 bases at V and 3 bases at J, with 9 bases in the middle. CDR1 is KGHDR and CDR2 is SFDVKD in the germline V gene. The CDR3 consists of 13 residues. The CDR3 here is CATSGPGDTEAFF. As DNA, the CDR3 is TGTGCCACCAGTGGCCCAGGTGACACTGAAGCTTTCTTT.

A note on this clone: Other DNA sequences of this sample code for an identical CDR3. The V and J genes are TRBV18 and TRBJ1-1; perhaps TRBD1 as D (6 bases). Germline V gene data show CDR1 as KGHSH and CDR2 as LQKENI. Trimming removed 3 bases at V and 0 bases at J, with 8 bases between. The CDR3 contains 14 residues. Here the CDR3 DNA reads TGTGCCAGCTCACCGGACAGATTGAACACTGAAGCTTTCTTT. As protein: CASSPDRLNTEAFF.

The chain is built from TRBV2 and TRBJ2-1, with D maybe TRBD1 (5 bases). Germline V lookup: CDR1 SNHLY, CDR2 FYNNEI. The CDR3 has 16 amino acids. The V end lost 7 bases, the J end lost 0 bases, and 16 bases lay between the germline ends. DNA of the CDR3: TGTGCCAGCACCTCCTTTGGACAAAGCTCCTACAATGAGCAGTTCTTC. Translation gives CASTSFGQSSYNEQFF.

The chain is built from TRBV5-1 and TRBJ2-3, with D unclear. Germline V gene sequence: CDR1 SGHRS, CDR2 YFSETQ. This CDR3 is 13 amino acids long. V was cut by 1 base and J by 14 bases, with 17 bases left in between. The CDR3: CASSLYETAPGYF. The DNA for the CDR3 is TGCGCCAGCAGCTTGTATGAGACGGCCCCGGGGTATTTT.

The chain carries TRBV6-5 and TRBJ2-7, with 8 bases lining up with TRBD1. The CDR3 spans 14 residues. Germline values: CDR1 MNHEY, CDR2 SVGAGI. J was trimmed by 3 bases and V by 6 bases; bases with no gene match: 7. The chain's CDR3 is CASSFRTGRYEQYF. CDR3 nucleotide sequence: TGTGCCAGCAGCTTCCGGACAGGGCGCTACGAGCAGTACTTC.

The chain joins TRBV7-2 to TRBJ1-3; D gene ambiguous. Germline CDR1 and CDR2: SGHTA and FQGNSA. This CDR3 is 13 amino acids long. The V gene lost 5 bases and the J gene lost 1 base, with 6 bases spanning the gap. For the CDR3, the DNA is TGTGCCAGCAGCCCAGTTTCTGGAAACACCATATATTTT. Protein product: CASSPVSGNTIYF.

The chain combines TRBV5-5 with TRBJ1-2; no firm D call. Trimming took off 4 bases at V and 8 bases at J, with 18 bases between the two ends. The CDR3 loop spans 14 amino acids. From germline, CDR1 is SGHKS and CDR2 YYEKEE (reference sequence). The CDR3 nucleotides are TGTGCCAGCAGCCCTCGGTCGAGTACAGAAGGCTACACCTTC. Translating it yields CASSPRSSTEGYTF.

V gene TRBV9 combines with J gene TRBJ1-2; 11 nucleotides agree with TRBD1. J lost 7 bases, V lost 5 bases, and 7 bases had no gene match. Germline CDR1 is SGDLS and CDR2 is YYNGEE. The CDR3 length is 14 residues. The CDR3 reads CASSLRTGGFGYTF. CDR3 nucleotide sequence: TGTGCCAGCAGTCTACGGACAGGGGGCTTTGGCTACACCTTC.

The V call is TRBV10-1, the J call TRBJ1-6; the match to TRBD1 covers 9 bases. CDR1 is WNHNN, CDR2 SYGVQD, per germline (reference sequence). This CDR3 is built from 21 residues. V dropped 10 bases and J dropped 0; count of bases not matched to a gene: 22. CDR3 in amino acids: CAILRTGAPLRAGSYNSPLHF. CDR3 sequence (DNA): TGCGCCATCCTGAGGACAGGGGCCCCGTTGAGGGCCGGCTCCTATAATTCACCCCTCCACTTT.

This clone was counted only a few times. The V gene is TRBV7-2, the J gene TRBJ1-2; 10 bases fit TRBD1. Per germline, CDR1 SGHTA and CDR2 FQGNSA. The CDR3 loop spans 16 amino acids. J gave up 4 bases and V 1 base, and 6 bases lay outside the gene matches. For the CDR3, the DNA is TGTGCCAGCAGCTTAGGGGGGACAGGGGACGGCTATGGCTACACCTTC. Its protein is CASSLGGTGDGYGYTF.

The chain uses TRBV7-9 and TRBJ1-1; 7 bases agree with TRBD1. V shed 2 bases, J shed 7 bases, and the junction held 4 bases outside the gene matches. In germline, CDR1 is SEHNR, CDR2 FQNEAQ (reference sequence). This CDR3 contains 13 residues. The CDR3 protein is CASSLMGTDEAFF. For the CDR3, the DNA is TGTGCCAGCAGCTTAATGGGGACAGATGAAGCTTTCTTT.

Worth noting for this clone: The identical CDR3 is also encoded by other nucleotide sequences in the sample. The rearrangement joins TRBV27 to TRBJ1-5; TRBD1 aligns across 7 bases. Germline V CDR1 and CDR2: MNHEY, SMNVEV (reference sequence). The CDR3 runs 14 residues. Unmatched junction bases numbered 6, after V lost 5 bases and J lost 5 bases. DNA of the CDR3: TGTGCCAGCAGTCAGACAGGGATCTATCAGCCCCAGCATTTT. Translation gives CASSQTGIYQPQHF.

This clone has a single count. The chain links TRBV23-1 to TRBJ2-7; D gene unclear. TRBV23-1 is noted as an ORF with a role that remains uncertain. The CDR3 is 15 residues long. Trimming stripped 0 bases from V and 2 bases from J, with 11 bases between. This CDR3 reads CASSQSPTPTYEQYF. In DNA form, the CDR3 reads TGCGCCAGCAGTCAATCGCCGACACCAACCTACGAGCAGTACTTC.